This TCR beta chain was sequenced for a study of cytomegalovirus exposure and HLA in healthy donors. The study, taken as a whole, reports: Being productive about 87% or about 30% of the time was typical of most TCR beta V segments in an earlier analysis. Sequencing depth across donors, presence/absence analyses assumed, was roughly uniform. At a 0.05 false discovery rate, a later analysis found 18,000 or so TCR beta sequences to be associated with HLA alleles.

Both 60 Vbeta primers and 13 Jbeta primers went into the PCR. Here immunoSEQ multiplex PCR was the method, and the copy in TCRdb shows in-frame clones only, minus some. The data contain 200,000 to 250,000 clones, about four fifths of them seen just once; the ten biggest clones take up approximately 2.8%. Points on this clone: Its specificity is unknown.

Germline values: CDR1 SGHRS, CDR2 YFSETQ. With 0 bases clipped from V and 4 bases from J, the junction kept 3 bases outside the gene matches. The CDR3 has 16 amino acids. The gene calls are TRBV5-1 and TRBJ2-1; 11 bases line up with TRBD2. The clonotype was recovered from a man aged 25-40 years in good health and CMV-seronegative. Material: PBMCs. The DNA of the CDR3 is TGCGCCAGCAGCTTGGGCCTAGCGGGGGGTTACAATGAGCAGTTCTTC. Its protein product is CASSLGLAGGYNEQFF.